This TCR beta chain originates from a study of blood T cell repertoires in COVID-19. V was clipped by 2 bases and J by 5 bases, with 20 bases between them. The CDR3 is made up of 17 amino acids. Germline CDR1 reads ENHRY; CDR2 reads SYGVKD. Those who participated ranged in age from about 18 to 95 years and resided in under 25 US areas. Membership in each cohort depended on participant-reported clinical history. Assay: immunoSEQ multiplex PCR; the TCRdb copy retains only in-frame clones and omits some. The sample has a few hundred thousand clones; about nine tenths are singletons. Sequences were obtained from PBMCs or T cells enriched from blood (not recorded which). J is TRBJ2-3 and V is TRBV10-3; D possibly corresponds to TRBD2 (6 bases). The origin of this receptor is a man between 25 and 39 years old in a cohort exposed to, infected with or recovered from COVID-19 (not recorded which). The CDR3 here is CAISETSGTGVRDTQYF. In DNA form, the CDR3 reads TGTGCCATCAGTGAGACTTCTGGAACGGGAGTTAGAGATACGCAGTATTTT.